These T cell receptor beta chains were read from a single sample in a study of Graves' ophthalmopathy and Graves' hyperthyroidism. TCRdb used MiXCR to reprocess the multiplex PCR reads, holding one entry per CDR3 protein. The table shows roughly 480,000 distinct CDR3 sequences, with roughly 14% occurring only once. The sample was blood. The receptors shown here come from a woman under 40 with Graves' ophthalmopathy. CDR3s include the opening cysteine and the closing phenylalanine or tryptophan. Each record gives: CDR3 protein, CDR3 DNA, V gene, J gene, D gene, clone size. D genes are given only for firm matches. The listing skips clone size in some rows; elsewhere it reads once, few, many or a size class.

CDR3: CASNAGTGGQPQHF
DNA: TGTGCCAGTAATGCCGGGACAGGGGGACAGCCCCAGCATTTT
V: TRBV19
J: TRBJ1-5
D: TRBD1
size: many

CDR3: CASSLFTNTEAFF
DNA: TGTGCCAGCAGTTTATTCACGAACACTGAAGCTTTCTTT
V: TRBV28
J: TRBJ1-1
D: -
size: many

CDR3: CASSLARGVAGSNTGELFF
DNA: TGTGCCAGCAGCTTAGCGCGGGGGGTAGCGGGATCGAACACCGGGGAGCTGTTTTTT
V: TRBV7-2
J: TRBJ2-2
D: TRBD2
size: many

CDR3: CATKVTSGEETQYF
DNA: TGTGCCACCAAAGTGACTAGCGGGGAAGAGACCCAGTACTTC
V: TRBV6-1
J: TRBJ2-5
D: TRBD2
size: -

CDR3: CASSYSKNTGELFF
DNA: TGTGCCAGCAGTTACAGCAAGAACACCGGGGAGCTGTTTTTT
V: TRBV6-2/TRBV6-3
J: TRBJ2-2
D: -
size: -

CDR3: CASTRSGTGGYEQYF
DNA: TGTGCCAGCACAAGGTCCGGGACAGGCGGCTACGAGCAGTACTTC
V: TRBV7-9
J: TRBJ2-7
D: TRBD1
size: many

CDR3: CASRFLGDNSPLHF
DNA: TGTGCCAGCAGGTTCCTGGGGGATAATTCACCCCTCCACTTT
V: TRBV6-1
J: TRBJ1-6
D: -
size: -

CDR3: CASSLSPGFYTF
DNA: TGTGCCAGCAGTTTAAGCCCGGGGTTCTACACCTTC
V: TRBV12-3/TRBV12-4
J: TRBJ1-2
D: -
size: many

CDR3: CASSPGVARTEQYF
DNA: TGCGCCAGCTCCCCCGGGGTAGCGAGGACCGAGCAGTACTTC
V: TRBV5-1
J: TRBJ2-7
D: -
size: few

CDR3: CASSVGLWGNQPQHF
DNA: TGTGCCAGCAGTGTGGGACTCTGGGGCAATCAGCCCCAGCATTTT
V: TRBV27
J: TRBJ1-5
D: -
size: many

CDR3: CASSGDYPENF
DNA: TGTGCCAGCAGCGGGGACTACCCGGAGAACTTC
V: TRBV7-9
J: TRBJ2-5
D: TRBD2
size: few